These 10 T cell receptor beta chains were sequenced from one sample in a study of control samples from healthy donors and cancer patients. Measured with immunoSEQ multiplex PCR; TCRdb has only the in-frame clones, and not every one. Counted here are some 200,000 clones, 80% to 95% occurring once; the ten biggest clones make up around 1.6%. The sequencing sample was made of blood. The receptors shown here come from a man in his late teens or twenties in good health.

V is TRBV30 and J is TRBJ1-2, with 8 bases lining up with TRBD1. CDR1 GTSNPN and CDR2 SVGIG come from the germline V gene (reference sequence). Trimming removed 2 bases from V and 2 bases from J; junction bases left unmatched: 4. This CDR3 has 14 residues. The CDR3 nucleotides are TGTGCCTGGAGTACCGGACAGGGAAACTATGGCTACACCTTC. Residues: CAWSTGQGNYGYTF.

The rearrangement joins TRBV30 to TRBJ1-2, with 7 bases identical to TRBD1. V trimming: 3 bases; J trimming: 7 bases; junction bases outside the gene matches: 20. Germline assignment: CDR1 GTSNPN and CDR2 SVGIG (reference sequence). The CDR3 is made up of 17 amino acids. CDR3 DNA sequence: TGTGCCTGGAGCAAACCGGGGACAGATAATTTATCCTTTGGCTACACCTTC. This gives the protein CAWSKPGTDNLSFGYTF. Full variable domain (rest looked up from reference TRBV30 and TRBJ1-2): SQTIHQWPATLVQPVGSPLSLECTVEGTSNPNLYWYRQAAGRGLQLLFYSVGIGQISSEVPQNLSASRPQDRQFILSSKKLLLSDSGFYLCAWSKPGTDNLSFGYTFGSGTRLTVV.

CDR3 residues: CASSIDRSRYTQYF. CDR3 sequence (DNA): TGTGCCAGTAGTATTGATAGGAGCCGGTATACGCAGTATTTT. The V call is TRBV19, the J call TRBJ2-3, with D unresolved. V lost 3 bases and J 7 bases, leaving 14 bases between the germline ends. Germline V lookup: CDR1 LNHDA, CDR2 SQIVND (reference sequence). The CDR3 totals 14 residues.

The chain is built from TRBV3-1 (or the pseudogene TRBV3-2) and TRBJ2-5, with D unresolved. The CDR3 runs 13 residues. Germline V lookup: CDR1 LGHDT, CDR2 YNNKEL (reference sequence). The ends were cut back, 3 bases at V and 5 bases at J, with 10 bases in the middle. The DNA of the CDR3 is TGTGCCAGCAGCCACCCCGAACCGGAGACCCAGTACTTC. Translated, it gives CASSHPEPETQYF.

This chain links TRBV5-1 with TRBJ1-2; tentatively, D is TRBD1 (6 bases). Per germline, CDR1 SGHRS and CDR2 YFSETQ. V shed 4 bases and J shed 0 bases, with 13 bases lying between them. The CDR3 contains 15 residues. The CDR3 sequence is CASSPWTVSNYGYTF. The CDR3 DNA reads as TGCGCCAGCAGCCCGTGGACAGTATCTAACTATGGCTACACCTTC.

This clone came up once. J is TRBJ1-5 and V is TRBV6-1; no definite D call. V lost 1 base to trimming and J lost 7 bases, with 8 bases between them. Germline V lookup: CDR1 MNHNS, CDR2 SASEGT. The CDR3 length is 13 residues. CDR3 sequence reads: CASSEVVRQPQHF. CDR3 nucleotide sequence: TGTGCCAGCAGTGAAGTAGTACGGCAGCCCCAGCATTTT.

This chain joins TRBV7-3 and TRBJ2-2; 8 nucleotides agree with TRBD2. Germline V gene sequence: CDR1 SGHTA, CDR2 FQGTGA. J was trimmed by 4 bases and V by 0 bases; bases with no gene match: 4. The CDR3 contains 16 residues. CDR3 nucleotides: TGTGCCAGCAGCTTAACCCTAGCGGGTGGCACCGGGGAGCTGTTTTTT. This encodes CASSLTLAGGTGELFF.

The table lists this clone with a count of one. The genes are TRBV6-5 and TRBJ1-1; D gene uncertain. Between the trimmed V and J ends, which lost 6 bases and 2 bases, there was a span of 10 bases. Germline CDR1 and CDR2: MNHEY and SVGAGI. The CDR3 covers 13 residues. The CDR3 sequence is CASSQRKNTEAFF. The CDR3 DNA sequence: TGTGCCAGCAGCCAGCGGAAAAACACTGAAGCTTTCTTT.

The CDR3 spells CASSTGQGRGRGGYTF. Here the CDR3 DNA reads TGTGCCAGCAGTACGGGACAGGGGAGAGGACGGGGTGGCTACACCTTC. The chain joins TRBV27 to TRBJ1-2; the match to TRBD1 covers 10 bases. V was pared by 5 bases and J by 7 bases, with 13 bases of the junction left unmatched. Germline CDR1 reads MNHEY; CDR2 reads SMNVEV (reference sequence). The CDR3 sequence is 16 residues long.

The V gene is TRBV7-3, the J gene TRBJ2-2, with D possibly being TRBD2 (6 bases). The germline V and J ends were trimmed by 0 bases and 6 bases, with 11 bases remaining between them. Germline loops: CDR1 SGHTA, CDR2 FQGTGA. This CDR3 is built from 15 residues. The CDR3 DNA sequence: TGTGCCAGCAGCTTAACTAGCGGCGGGGCCGGGGAGCTGTTTTTT. Encoded protein: CASSLTSGGAGELFF.